A single sample gave rise to the 20 T cell receptor beta chains below, sequenced in a study of blood T cell repertoires in COVID-19 (TCRdb year 2020). The protocol used for the library was the immunoSEQ multiplex PCR assay. The table comes from immuneACCESS by way of TCRdb, which keeps in-frame sequences with V and J called. Part of the clones is missing from these tables; in studies checked, under half for an unresolved V gene and the rest for unknown reasons. The sample yields fewer than 200,000 clones; 70% to 85% were counted once. The top ten hold about 1.2% of the sample. The specimen was peripheral blood. The receptor set was obtained from a man aged 60-69 years who had recovered from COVID-19.

The chain uses TRBV25-1 and TRBJ2-5, with 7 positions matching TRBD2. This CDR3 has 13 amino acids. Germline lookup yields CDR1 MGHDK and CDR2 SYGVNS. The V and J ends lost 5 bases and 4 bases, in that order; junction bases with no gene match: 4. DNA for the CDR3: TGTGCCAGCAGTCCGTCGGGGGGAGAGACCCAGTACTTC. This sequence encodes CASSPSGGETQYF.

This sequence joins TRBV13 and TRBJ1-5, with a tentative D call TRBD1 (5 bases). Germline CDR1 and CDR2: PRHDT and FYEKMQ (reference sequence). The CDR3 runs 14 residues. Trimming removed 3 bases from V and 1 base from J, with 7 bases in between. The CDR3 sequence: CASSLGQSNQPQHF. The CDR3 nucleotides are TGTGCCAGCAGCTTGGGGCAGAGCAATCAGCCCCAGCATTTT.

This clone was seen more than once but under ten times. This chain connects TRBV15 to TRBJ2-5; 8 bases align to TRBD2. V lost 5 bases and J lost 4; bases outside the gene matches: 6. Germline CDR1 LNHNV, CDR2 YYDKDF (reference sequence). This CDR3 region has 14 residues. CDR3 nucleotide sequence: TGTGCCACCAGCGGCCGGGGGGGGCGAGAGACCCAGTACTTC. Translation: CATSGRGGRETQYF.

The V gene is TRBV7-9, the J gene TRBJ1-2; D perhaps matches TRBD1 (5 bases). Germline V lookup: CDR1 SEHNR, CDR2 FQNEAQ (reference sequence). This CDR3 comprises 15 residues. The germline V and J ends were trimmed by 3 bases and 7 bases, with 18 bases remaining between them. CDR3 amino acids: CASSLGLTAGPGYTF. DNA of the CDR3: TGTGCCAGCAGCTTGGGACTCACGGCAGGTCCTGGCTACACCTTC.

The chain couples TRBV7-3 to TRBJ1-6, with D unresolved. The germline V and J ends were trimmed by 3 bases and 13 bases, with 13 bases remaining between them. The CDR3 runs to 13 residues. Germline loops: CDR1 SGHTA, CDR2 FQGTGA. The CDR3 region has the DNA TGTGCCAGCAGCTTGACTGATACGAGTCCCCTCCACTTT. This encodes CASSLTDTSPLHF.

The chain is built from TRBV9 and TRBJ1-4; no reliable D call. With 3 bases removed from V and 4 bases from J, the gap between germline ends came to 19 bases. Germline values: CDR1 SGDLS, CDR2 YYNGEE. This CDR3 has 17 residues. The CDR3 here is CASSESPGGRVNEKLFF. For the CDR3, the DNA is TGTGCCAGCAGCGAGTCCCCCGGAGGCCGAGTTAATGAAAAACTGTTTTTT.

The V call is TRBV29-1, the J call TRBJ2-3, with 7 positions matching TRBD1. Losses at the gene ends were 1 base for V and 5 bases for J; bases not matched to a gene: 6. Germline V gives CDR1 SQVTM, CDR2 ANQGSEA. The CDR3 consists of 14 residues. The CDR3 is CSVEVARGIDTQYF. The DNA of the CDR3 is TGCAGCGTTGAAGTAGCCAGGGGGATAGATACGCAGTATTTT.

The V call is TRBV10-3, the J call TRBJ2-5; a weak D match, TRBD2 (5 bases). Germline V CDR1 and CDR2: ENHRY, SYGVKD. Deletions cut 3 bases from V and 4 bases from J, with 24 bases between. The CDR3 is 18 residues long. The CDR3 DNA reads as TGTGCCATCAGTGAAGGCGGTTGGGGAGTCCCTGGAGCAGAGACCCAGTACTTC. Translated, it gives CAISEGGWGVPGAETQYF.

V and J are TRBV6-2 or TRBV6-3 and TRBJ2-5, with 8 bases aligning to TRBD1. Trimming cost V 5 bases and J 4 bases; bases outside gene matches: 9. The CDR3 is made up of 15 amino acids. Germline V lookup: CDR1 MNHEY, CDR2 SVGEGT. CDR3 nucleotide sequence: TGTGCCAGCAGTCGCGGACAGGGTTTCCCAGAGACCCAGTACTTC. It is translated as CASSRGQGFPETQYF.

In DNA, the CDR3 is TGTGCCAGCAGTTACGTCGCTATGAATTCACCCCTCCACTTT. Translating it yields CASSYVAMNSPLHF. The chain employs TRBV6-2 or TRBV6-3 and TRBJ1-6; D gene unclear. Per germline, CDR1 MNHEY and CDR2 SVGEGT. CDR3 length equals 14 residues. Trimming took 2 bases from V and 7 from J, leaving 9 bases between them.

The CDR3: CASSLELVDTQYF. CDR3 bases: TGCGCCAGCAGCTTGGAACTGGTTGATACGCAGTATTTT. The chain uses TRBV5-1 and TRBJ2-3; D call uncertain. The V end lost 0 bases, the J end lost 6 bases, and 8 bases lay between the germline ends. Germline V CDR1 and CDR2: SGHRS, YFSETQ. This CDR3 region has 13 residues.

The chain employs TRBV11-2 and TRBJ1-1; tentatively, D is TRBD1 (5 bases). Deletions cut 3 bases from V and 2 bases from J, with 7 bases between. This CDR3 has 13 residues. CDR1 is SGHAT and CDR2 is FQNNGV in the germline V gene. The DNA for the CDR3 is TGTGCCAGCAGCTTCCAGGGTAACACTGAAGCTTTCTTT. This gives the protein CASSFQGNTEAFF.

The chain joins TRBV19 to TRBJ1-4, with 10 positions matching TRBD1. Germline CDR1 and CDR2: LNHDA and SQIVND (reference sequence). V was pared by 9 bases and J by 6 bases, with 7 bases of the junction left unmatched. The CDR3 runs to 14 residues. CDR3 in amino acids: CASARDRGYEKLFF. In DNA, the CDR3 is TGTGCCAGCGCCCGGGACAGGGGATATGAAAAACTGTTTTTT.

V usage is TRBV25-1 and J usage is TRBJ1-2; D is uncertain. This CDR3 comprises 13 residues. Looked up from germline, CDR1 is MGHDK and CDR2 is SYGVNS. V gave up 8 bases and J gave up 5 bases, with 15 bases separating them. CDR3 region: CASPSPTSYGYTF. In DNA form, the CDR3 reads TGTGCCAGCCCGTCCCCCACTTCATATGGCTACACCTTC.

The rearrangement uses TRBV19 and TRBJ1-6; D remains ambiguous. The V end was cut by 2 bases, the J end by 6 bases, with 23 bases between. This CDR3 has 19 residues. Germline V CDR1 and CDR2: LNHDA, SQIVND (reference sequence). The DNA of the CDR3 is TGTGCCAGTAGTATACCGCCCAGCAACTATCCAGACGTTAATTCACCCCTCCACTTT. Its translation is CASSIPPSNYPDVNSPLHF.

This rearrangement joins TRBV19 to TRBJ2-3; 7 bases are a match to TRBD1. CDR3 length equals 16 residues. Germline V lookup: CDR1 LNHDA, CDR2 SQIVND (reference sequence). J lost 2 bases, V lost 7 bases, and 12 bases had no gene match. The CDR3 loop reads CASTPTPGTATDTQYF. CDR3 nucleotides: TGTGCCAGTACCCCAACCCCGGGGACAGCCACAGATACGCAGTATTTT.

This rearrangement joins TRBV6-5 to TRBJ1-6, with D possibly TRBD1 on 6 matching bases. V was trimmed by 2 bases and J by 9 bases, leaving 11 bases between them. The germline CDR1 and CDR2 sequences are MNHEY and SVGAGI. The CDR3 extends over 14 amino acids. The CDR3 DNA follows: TGTGCCAGCAGTTACGCGGGGGGCGGTTCACCCCTCCACTTT. It is translated as CASSYAGGGSPLHF.

The chain combines TRBV5-4 with TRBJ1-3; D might be TRBD1 (6 bases). The V end lost 0 bases, the J end lost 0 bases, and 10 bases lay between the germline ends. Germline V gene sequence: CDR1 SGHNT, CDR2 YYREEE (reference sequence). The CDR3 is 16 amino acids. The CDR3 nucleotides are TGTGCCAGCAGCTTGGGACAGGTCCCCTCTGGAAACACCATATATTTT. It yields the protein CASSLGQVPSGNTIYF. Filled out from reference TRBV5-4 and TRBJ1-3, the complete variable domain reads ETGVTQSPTHLIKTRGQQVTLRCSSQSGHNTVSWYQQALGQGPQFIFQYYREEENGRGNFPPRFSGLQFPNYSSELNVNALELDDSALYLCASSLGQVPSGNTIYFGEGSWLTVV.

This clone showed up just a few times. The chain uses TRBV9 and TRBJ1-2; TRBD1 matches 11 bases. The CDR3 consists of 15 residues. V trimming: 0 bases; J trimming: 4 bases; junction bases outside the gene matches: 2. The germline gives CDR1 SGDLS, CDR2 YYNGEE. CDR3 bases: TGTGCCAGCAGCGTAGGGACAGGGGGCTCCTATGGCTACACCTTC. This encodes CASSVGTGGSYGYTF.

The rearrangement uses TRBV5-5 and TRBJ2-6, with a tentative D call TRBD1 (6 bases). V was clipped by 4 bases and J by 2 bases, with 10 bases between them. This CDR3 contains 15 residues. Germline V lookup: CDR1 SGHKS, CDR2 YYEKEE (reference sequence). CDR3 DNA: TGTGCCAGCAGCCCACAGGGTACTGGGGCCAACGTCCTGACTTTC. Amino acid sequence: CASSPQGTGANVLTF.